Listed here are 22 T cell receptor beta chains from one sample, sequenced in a study of cytomegalovirus exposure and HLA in healthy donors. Amplification used 60 Vbeta primers and 13 Jbeta primers. The assay was immunoSEQ multiplex PCR, and TCRdb's table has in-frame clones only and misses some. This table holds 110,000 to 150,000 clones, around 86% found once. Sequenced: PBMCs. These receptor sequences come from a female donor in good health and CMV-seronegative.

The rearrangement links TRBV28 to TRBJ2-3; TRBD2 matches 14 bases. The germline CDR1 and CDR2 sequences are MDHEN and SYDVKM. V gave up 6 bases and J gave up 2 bases; unmatched junction bases: 7. The length of the CDR3 is 17 residues. The CDR3 DNA follows: TGTGCCAGCAGCTTGGGACTAGCGGGAGTGACCACAGATACGCAGTATTTT. This codes for CASSLGLAGVTTDTQYF. Based on the CDR3 plus reference TRBV28 and TRBJ2-3, the full variable domain is DVKVTQSSRYLVKRTGEKVFLECVQDMDHENMFWYRQDPGLGLRLIYFSYDVKMKEKGDIPEGYSVSREKKERFSLILESASTNQTSMYLCASSLGLAGVTTDTQYFGPGTRLTVL.

This clone is a singleton in its sample. This chain uses TRBV10-1 with TRBJ2-1; 9 nucleotides match TRBD2. In germline, CDR1 is WNHNN, CDR2 SYGVQD (reference sequence). The CDR3 totals 15 residues. V shed 0 bases, J shed 8 bases, and the junction held 5 bases outside the gene matches. DNA for the CDR3: TGCGCCAGCAGTGAGTCCCGCGGGAGGGCCGATGAGCAGTTCTTC. This sequence encodes CASSESRGRADEQFF.

The rearrangement uses TRBV5-6 and TRBJ1-5; TRBD1 agrees at 9 bases. The ends lost 4 bases at V and 4 bases at J; junction bases unmatched: 3. This CDR3 has 14 residues. Per germline, CDR1 SGHDT and CDR2 YYEEEE. The DNA of the CDR3 is TGTGCCAGCAGCCCAGGACAGGGGAATCAGCCCCAGCATTTT. Translated, it gives CASSPGQGNQPQHF.

The rearrangement uses TRBV6-1 and TRBJ1-1, with a possible D match to TRBD1 (5 bases). Germline V lookup: CDR1 MNHNS, CDR2 SASEGT. The CDR3 is 15 residues long. V dropped 7 bases and J dropped 3 bases, with 18 bases sitting between them. CDR3 coding DNA: TGTGCCAGCACCTTATGGGGGGTTCGGGACACTGAAGCTTTCTTT. Amino acid sequence: CASTLWGVRDTEAFF.

The gene calls are TRBV7-3 and TRBJ2-2; D call uncertain. The germline gives CDR1 SGHTA, CDR2 FQGTGA. Trimming removed 5 bases at V and 1 base at J, with 8 bases between. This CDR3 comprises 14 residues. The CDR3 DNA is TGTGCCAGCAGCCGTACATTGAACACCGGGGAGCTGTTTTTT. Residues: CASSRTLNTGELFF.

The genes are TRBV11-2 and TRBJ2-7; 7 bases map to TRBD1. The CDR3 length is 13 residues. Germline CDR1 SGHAT, CDR2 FQNNGV. The trim removed 5 bases at V and 2 bases at J, leaving 3 bases unmatched. The CDR3 loop is CASSVGQPYEQYF. The CDR3 nucleotides read TGTGCCAGCAGCGTGGGACAGCCCTACGAGCAGTACTTC. Filled out from reference TRBV11-2 and TRBJ2-7, the complete variable domain reads EAGVAQSPRYKIIEKRQSVAFWCNPISGHATLYWYQQILGQGPKLLIQFQNNGVVDDSQLPKDRFSAERLKGVDSTLKIQPAKLEDSAVYLCASSVGQPYEQYFGPGTRLTVT.

This clone came up a few times. The CDR3 protein is CAISPGTSGVINEQFF. CDR3 nucleotides: TGTGCCATCAGCCCAGGGACTAGCGGGGTCATCAATGAGCAGTTCTTC. The chain has TRBV10-3 and TRBJ2-1, with TRBD2 matching 13 bases. V shed 6 bases, J shed 6 bases, and the junction held 8 bases outside the gene matches. The CDR3 loop spans 16 amino acids. Germline-derived CDR1 and CDR2 are ENHRY and SYGVKD.

The genes are TRBV5-1 and TRBJ2-5; 7 nucleotides match TRBD1. Germline V gene data show CDR1 as SGHRS and CDR2 as YFSETQ. The CDR3 extends over 16 amino acids. V lost 0 bases to trimming and J lost 5 bases; unmatched junction nucleotides: 10. Here the CDR3 reads CASSLATGRNGETQYF. CDR3 DNA: TGCGCCAGCAGCTTGGCGACAGGGCGAAATGGGGAGACCCAGTACTTC.

The V and J genes are TRBV10-3 and TRBJ2-1; TRBD2 matches 9 bases. Germline loops: CDR1 ENHRY, CDR2 SYGVKD. There are 14 residues in the CDR3. V was clipped by 6 bases and J by 4 bases; unmatched bases: 4. CDR3 protein: CAIRSSGEYNEQFF. The CDR3 bases are TGTGCCATCAGATCTAGCGGGGAGTACAATGAGCAGTTCTTC.

This clone occurred many times. The chain employs TRBV2 and TRBJ1-1; D is perhaps TRBD1 (6 bases). V lost 6 bases and J lost 7, with 21 bases in between. The CDR3 loop spans 15 amino acids. CDR1 is SNHLY and CDR2 is FYNNEI in the germline V gene. The CDR3: CASRGHPGGNGEAFF. CDR3 DNA sequence: TGTGCCAGCAGGGGACACCCTGGGGGTAACGGTGAAGCTTTCTTT.

This rearrangement joins TRBV7-9 to TRBJ1-3, with no clear D. Per germline, CDR1 SEHNR and CDR2 FQNEAQ (reference sequence). The CDR3 sequence is 16 residues long. Trimming removed 7 bases from V and 2 bases from J, with 18 bases in between. CDR3 sequence: CASTALKHSPGNTIYF. In DNA, the CDR3 is TGTGCCAGCACCGCCCTGAAGCACAGCCCTGGAAACACCATATATTTT.

The genes are TRBV27 and TRBJ1-5, with D possibly being TRBD1 (6 bases). CDR1 MNHEY and CDR2 SMNVEV come from the germline V gene (reference sequence). There are 13 residues in the CDR3. V lost 2 bases and J lost 11, with 13 bases in between. The DNA for the CDR3 is TGTGCCAGCAGTTTAACAGGGACACAGGCCCAGCATTTT. This codes for CASSLTGTQAQHF.

J is TRBJ1-2 and V is TRBV6-1; D gene ambiguous. The V end was cut by 7 bases, the J end by 6 bases, with 12 bases between. This CDR3 contains 12 residues. Germline CDR1 reads MNHNS; CDR2 reads SASEGT. CDR3 in amino acids: CASTGRRDGYTF. In DNA, the CDR3 is TGTGCCAGCACTGGACGGCGGGATGGCTACACCTTC.

The chain uses TRBV4-2 and TRBJ2-7, with a weak D call TRBD2 (5 bases). V lost 0 bases to trimming and J lost 5 bases, with 8 bases between them. Germline lookup yields CDR1 LGHNA and CDR2 YNFKEQ. The CDR3 covers 13 residues. The CDR3 is CASSQDSGNEQYF. Written as DNA, the CDR3 is TGTGCCAGCAGCCAAGATTCGGGAAACGAGCAGTACTTC.

V and J are TRBV28 and TRBJ1-1; no reliable D call. Trimming took 2 bases from V and 6 from J, leaving 7 bases between them. CDR3 length: 12 amino acids. Germline values: CDR1 MDHEN, CDR2 SYDVKM. The CDR3 sequence is CASSLQNAEAFF. The CDR3, as DNA: TGTGCCAGCAGTTTACAGAATGCTGAAGCTTTCTTT.

This chain connects TRBV18 to TRBJ1-1; D is unclear. Trimming stripped 3 bases from V and 6 bases from J, with 8 bases between. CDR1 is KGHSH, CDR2 LQKENI, per germline. The CDR3 is made up of 12 amino acids. The CDR3 region has the DNA TGTGCCAGCTCACCTGGTCGGTCTGAAGCTTTCTTT. Protein sequence: CASSPGRSEAFF.

The chain joins TRBV7-9 to TRBJ1-1, with D uncertain. Germline loops: CDR1 SEHNR, CDR2 FQNEAQ (reference sequence). The CDR3 is 14 amino acids. Deletions cut 5 bases from V and 4 bases from J, with 14 bases between. As DNA, the CDR3 is TGTGCCAGCAGCCCTAGTCTAGGGAGCACTGAAGCTTTCTTT. It is translated as CASSPSLGSTEAFF.

This chain connects TRBV6-6 to TRBJ2-2, with 9 bases fitting TRBD1. This CDR3 is 15 amino acids long. Trimming cost V 3 bases and J 5 bases; bases outside gene matches: 4. CDR1 MNHNY and CDR2 SVGAGI come from the germline V gene (reference sequence). The CDR3 loop is CASSYSGQGTGELFF. DNA for the CDR3: TGTGCCAGCAGTTATTCGGGACAGGGTACCGGGGAGCTGTTTTTT.

This chain connects TRBV15 to TRBJ2-2; D may be TRBD1 (5 bases). This CDR3 comprises 17 residues. From germline, CDR1 is LNHNV and CDR2 YYDKDF (reference sequence). Trimming took off 1 base at V and 2 bases at J, with 14 bases between the two ends. CDR3 loop: CATSRGSRAANTGELFF. As DNA, the CDR3 is TGTGCCACCAGCAGAGGTAGCAGGGCCGCAAACACCGGGGAGCTGTTTTTT.

In its sample, this clone was seen once. The chain employs TRBV7-9 and TRBJ2-7; D gene unclear. This CDR3 contains 14 residues. CDR1 is SEHNR and CDR2 is FQNEAQ in the germline V gene (reference sequence). Trimming took 0 bases from V and 3 from J, leaving 9 bases between them. For the CDR3, the DNA is TGTGCCAGCAGCTTAGCGAGCACTCACTACGAGCAGTACTTC. It translates to CASSLASTHYEQYF.

This clone was observed a few times. The chain links TRBV6-6 to TRBJ1-1; D is perhaps TRBD1 (6 bases). The length of the CDR3 is 13 residues. V was cut by 6 bases and J by 4 bases, with 12 bases left in between. Germline loops: CDR1 MNHNY, CDR2 SVGAGI (reference sequence). CDR3 sequence (DNA): TGTGCCAGCAGAGAACAGGGTTCCACTGAAGCTTTCTTT. Amino acid sequence: CASREQGSTEAFF.

The sample holds a few counts of this clone. The gene calls are TRBV5-1 and TRBJ2-7, with TRBD1 matching over 9 bases. The trim removed 7 bases at V and 0 bases at J, leaving 5 bases unmatched. CDR3 length: 14 amino acids. Germline CDR1 reads SGHRS; CDR2 reads YFSETQ. The CDR3 here is CASAGTGLSYEQYF. The CDR3 DNA follows: TGCGCCAGCGCCGGGACAGGGCTCTCCTACGAGCAGTACTTC.